In this sample, the clone carrying this T cell receptor beta chain turned up many times. Beta-chain TCR CDR3 regions were amplified from RNA transcripts. RT-PCR in the first round used HTBI primers; a second-round multiplex PCR followed. TCRdb reanalysed the multiplex PCR reads using MiXCR and keeps one entry per CDR3 protein. Of over a million distinct CDR3 sequences listed, about 38% were seen once; the top ten hold 11%. The germline CDR1 and CDR2 sequences are SEHNR and FQNEAQ (reference sequence). The CDR3 contains 13 residues. V shed 1 base and J shed 5 bases, with 6 bases lying between them. The record originates from a study of Graves' ophthalmopathy and Graves' hyperthyroidism. Overall study context: The authors defined stable hyperthyroidism as no ophthalmopathy within 18 months of follow-up.

The source material was peripheral blood or thyroid tissue (not recorded which). The receptor was isolated from an adult man with Graves' hyperthyroidism. The V and J genes are TRBV7-9 and TRBJ1-5; no firm D call. CDR3 nucleotides: TGTGCCAGCAGCTTAGGGAACCATCAGCCCCAGCATTTT. Its translation is CASSLGNHQPQHF.